These T cell receptor beta chains were read from a single sample in a study of T cells in localized non-small cell lung cancer. Assay: immunoSEQ multiplex PCR; the TCRdb copy retains only in-frame clones and omits some. This table has 45,000 to 60,000 clones, about four fifths appearing once. Sequenced material: peripheral blood, taken before any cancer treatment. The receptor set was obtained from a female donor over 55 with stage II squamous cell lung carcinoma. Each CDR3 is given with its conserved first and last residue. The D gene is left open where the match is weak. Some rows have no size entry. The others give once, few or many, or a class for an expanded clone.

cdr3_nt,cdr3_aa,v_call,cdr3_length,clone_size,d_call,j_call
TGCGCCAGCAGCCAAGAAGATGGAGGGGGCCCCTACGAGCAGTACTTC,CASSQEDGGGPYEQYF,TRBV4-1,16,-,-,TRBJ2-7
TGCGCCAGCAGCCACACCGCGAATAATTCACCCCTCCACTTT,CASSHTANNSPLHF,TRBV4-1,14,few,-,TRBJ1-6
TGCGCCAGCAGCGCGTTGGGGACGGCCGGGGAGCTGTTTTTT,CASSALGTAGELFF,TRBV4-1,14,-,-,TRBJ2-2
TGTGCCATCAGTGAGGGTCAGGGAGCCCTCCCCATTTATGGCTACACCTTC,CAISEGQGALPIYGYTF,TRBV10-3,17,few,-,TRBJ1-2
TGTGCCAGCAGCCCCGGAGGGCGTTGGGGAGCTTTCTTT,CASSPGGRWGAFF,TRBV9,13,few,-,TRBJ1-1
TGCGCCAGCAGCTTGGATAGTTTGAGCTCCTACGAGCAGTACTTC,CASSLDSLSSYEQYF,TRBV5-1,15,-,-,TRBJ2-7
TGTGCCAGTAGTATTCCCACGTCGACAGGGGACGAGCAGTACTTC,CASSIPTSTGDEQYF,TRBV19,15,once,TRBD1,TRBJ2-7
TGTGCCAGCAGCTTATGGGGGGGGTATACAGATACGCAGTATTTT,CASSLWGGYTDTQYF,TRBV7-2,15,-,TRBD2,TRBJ2-3
TGCGCCAGCAGCTTTTTACAGGTCGGGACTGAAGCTTTCTTT,CASSFLQVGTEAFF,TRBV5-1,14,-,-,TRBJ1-1
TGCGCCAGCAGCCAAGATTTTCGCAGGGTAGGCACTGAAGCTTTCTTT,CASSQDFRRVGTEAFF,TRBV4-1,16,-,-,TRBJ1-1
TGTGCCAGCACCACACCAGGATATCCCGGGGAGCTGTTTTTT,CASTTPGYPGELFF,TRBV11-2,14,few,-,TRBJ2-2
TGCGCCAGCAGCCTGGAAGGGCCTCAGGGTGGCCAAGAGACCCAGTACTTC,CASSLEGPQGGQETQYF,TRBV5-1,17,-,-,TRBJ2-5
TGTGCCAGCAGCCCGGGACAGGCCCTTAATGAAAAACTGTTTTTT,CASSPGQALNEKLFF,TRBV5-4,15,-,TRBD1,TRBJ1-4
TGTGCCAGCAGCCCTTCCACGGTAGGGGTTCAGCCCCAGCATTTT,CASSPSTVGVQPQHF,TRBV4-2,15,-,-,TRBJ1-5
TGTGCCAGCAGCTTAGGGATAGGGGAGACCCAGTACTTC,CASSLGIGETQYF,TRBV7-9,13,-,-,TRBJ2-5
TGTGCCAGCAGCCAACCGGGACAGGGGTACGAGCAGTACTTC,CASSQPGQGYEQYF,TRBV7-3,14,-,TRBD1,TRBJ2-7
TGCGCCAGCAGCCAAGATCGGTCGGGGGGCCCAGATACGCAGTATTTT,CASSQDRSGGPDTQYF,TRBV4-3,16,once,-,TRBJ2-3